This T cell receptor (beta chain) was identified in a study of lymphopenia after photon versus proton radiotherapy. Study outcomes and limitations: Authors raise, but do not show, better survival with proton therapy. After lymphocyte nadir, photon-treated repertoires showed oligoclonal expansion, especially CD8+ Temra. Larger post-nadir TCR diversity loss correlated inversely with survival in deceased patients. Photon-treated patients lost naive T cells and TCR diversity; proton-treated stayed stable.

TCRdb keeps only in-frame clones here, not all; method: immunoSEQ multiplex PCR. The sample carries under 70,000 clones, approximately 90% recorded once. Note on this clone: Its matching antigen is unknown.

The sequencing here drew on peripheral blood, taken from a patient treated with photon-based radiotherapy. This clonotype was obtained from a woman in her 40s with cholangiocarcinoma.

CDR3 DNA sequence: TGCGCCAGCGATTATCAGGCGGGACCCGGGGCAGATACGCAGTATTTT. Its protein is CASDYQAGPGADTQYF. The V call is TRBV5-1, the J call TRBJ2-3, with D tentatively TRBD2 (6 bases). CDR1 is SGHRS, CDR2 YFSETQ, per germline. V gave up 7 bases and J gave up 4 bases, with 22 bases separating them. There are 16 residues in the CDR3.